Given below is one TCR beta chain in context. Clones were read by immunoSEQ multiplex PCR, and TCRdb kept only the in-frame ones, dropping some. The data hold about 93,000 clones, with around 96% observed a single time. The data originate from a study of technical replicates of blood from a handful of donors. This clonotype originated in a human donor in good health. The sample taken for sequencing was T cells isolated from PBMCs.

The CDR3 DNA reads as TGTGCCAGCAGCTTAGTGGGGCAGGGGAATTCACCCCTCCACTTT. It specifies CASSLVGQGNSPLHF. This sequence joins TRBV7-9 and TRBJ1-6; a possible D gene is TRBD1 (6 bases). Trimming removed 1 base from V and 7 bases from J, with 11 bases in between. The CDR3 contains 15 residues. Germline lookup yields CDR1 SEHNR and CDR2 FQNEAQ (reference sequence). Full variable domain (missing parts from reference TRBV7-9 and TRBJ1-6): DTGVSQNPRHKITKRGQNVTFRCDPISEHNRLYWYRQTLGQGPEFLTYFQNEAQLEKSRLLSDRFSAERPKGSFSTLEIQRTEQGDSAMYLCASSLVGQGNSPLHFGNGTRLTVT.